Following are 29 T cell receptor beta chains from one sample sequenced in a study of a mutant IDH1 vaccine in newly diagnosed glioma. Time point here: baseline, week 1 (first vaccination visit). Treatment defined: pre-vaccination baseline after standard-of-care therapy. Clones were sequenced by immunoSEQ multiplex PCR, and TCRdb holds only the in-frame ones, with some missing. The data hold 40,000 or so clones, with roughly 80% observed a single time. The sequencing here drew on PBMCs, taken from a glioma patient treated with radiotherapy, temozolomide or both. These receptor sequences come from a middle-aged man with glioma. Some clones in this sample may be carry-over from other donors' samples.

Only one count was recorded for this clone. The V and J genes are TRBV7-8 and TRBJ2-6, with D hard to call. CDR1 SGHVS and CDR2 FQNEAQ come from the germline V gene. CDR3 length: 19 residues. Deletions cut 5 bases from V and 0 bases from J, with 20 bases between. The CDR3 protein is CASSRGRDPGFSGANVLTF. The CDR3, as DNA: TGTGCCAGCAGCCGCGGACGAGACCCAGGATTCTCTGGGGCCAACGTCCTGACTTTC.

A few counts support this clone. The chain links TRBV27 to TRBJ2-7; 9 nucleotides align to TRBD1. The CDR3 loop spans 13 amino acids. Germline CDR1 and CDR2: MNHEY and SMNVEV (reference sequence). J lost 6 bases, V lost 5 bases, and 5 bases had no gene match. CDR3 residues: CASSLGQGIEQYF. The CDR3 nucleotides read TGTGCCAGCAGTCTCGGACAGGGGATCGAGCAGTACTTC.

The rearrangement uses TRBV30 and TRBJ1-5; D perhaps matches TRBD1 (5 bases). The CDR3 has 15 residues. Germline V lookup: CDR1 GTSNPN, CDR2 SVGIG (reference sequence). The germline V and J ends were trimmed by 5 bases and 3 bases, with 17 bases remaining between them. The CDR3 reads CAWDEGPSINQPQHF. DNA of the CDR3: TGTGCCTGGGACGAGGGACCCTCCATCAATCAGCCCCAGCATTTT.

In nucleotides, the CDR3 is TGTGCCAGCAGTGACCGTCCGGGACGGGGCTCTGGGGCCAACGTCCTGACTTTC. It specifies CASSDRPGRGSGANVLTF. The chain joins TRBV25-1 to TRBJ2-6; either TRBD1 or TRBD2 may fit D (5 bases each). The V gene's germline CDR1 is MGHDK and CDR2 SYGVNS. V was trimmed by 3 bases and J by 0 bases, leaving 15 bases between them. The length of the CDR3 is 18 residues.

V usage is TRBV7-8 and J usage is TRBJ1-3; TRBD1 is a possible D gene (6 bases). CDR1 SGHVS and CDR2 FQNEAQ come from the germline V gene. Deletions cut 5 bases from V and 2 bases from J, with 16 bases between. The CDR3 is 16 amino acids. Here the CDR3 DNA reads TGTGCCAGCAGCCCCCTAGGGGGGACGGCTGGAAACACCATATATTTT. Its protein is CASSPLGGTAGNTIYF.

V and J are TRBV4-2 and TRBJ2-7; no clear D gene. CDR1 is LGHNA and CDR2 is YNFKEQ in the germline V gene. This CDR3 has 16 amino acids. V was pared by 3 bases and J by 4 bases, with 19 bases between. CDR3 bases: TGTGCCAGCAGCCAGGAGATGGACGCAAGAATTTACGAGCAGTACTTC. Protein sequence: CASSQEMDARIYEQYF.

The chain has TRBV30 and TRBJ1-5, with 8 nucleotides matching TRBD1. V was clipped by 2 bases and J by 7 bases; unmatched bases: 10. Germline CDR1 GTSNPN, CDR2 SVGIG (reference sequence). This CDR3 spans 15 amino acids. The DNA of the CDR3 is TGTGCCTGGAGTAAGACAGGGGCCGCATTACAGCCCCAGCATTTT. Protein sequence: CAWSKTGAALQPQHF.

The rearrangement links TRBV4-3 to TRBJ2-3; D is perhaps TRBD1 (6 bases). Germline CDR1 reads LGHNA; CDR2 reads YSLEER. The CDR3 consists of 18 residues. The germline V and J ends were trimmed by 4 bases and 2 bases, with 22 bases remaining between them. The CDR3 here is CASSPGFGGRGITDTQYF. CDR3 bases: TGCGCCAGCAGCCCAGGGTTTGGGGGCCGAGGAATCACAGATACGCAGTATTTT.

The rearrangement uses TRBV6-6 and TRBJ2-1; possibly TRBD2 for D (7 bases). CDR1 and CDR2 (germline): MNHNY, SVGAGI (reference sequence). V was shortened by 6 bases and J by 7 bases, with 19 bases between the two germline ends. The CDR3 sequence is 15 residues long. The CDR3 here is CASSLLKGGANEQFF. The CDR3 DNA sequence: TGTGCCAGCAGCCTCCTGAAAGGGGGGGCTAATGAGCAGTTCTTC.

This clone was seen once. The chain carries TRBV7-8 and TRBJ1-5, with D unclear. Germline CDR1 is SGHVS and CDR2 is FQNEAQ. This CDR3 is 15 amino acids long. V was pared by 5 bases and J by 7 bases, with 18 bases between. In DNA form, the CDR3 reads TGTGCCAGCAGCCAAAGACGTGGACCCGACCAGCCCCAGCATTTT. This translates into CASSQRRGPDQPQHF. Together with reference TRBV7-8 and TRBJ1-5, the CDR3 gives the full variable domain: GAGVSQSPRYKVAKRGQDVALRCDPISGHVSLFWYQQALGQGPEFLTYFQNEAQLDKSGLPSDRFFAERPEGSVSTLKIQRTQQEDSAVYLCASSQRRGPDQPQHFGDGTRLSIL.

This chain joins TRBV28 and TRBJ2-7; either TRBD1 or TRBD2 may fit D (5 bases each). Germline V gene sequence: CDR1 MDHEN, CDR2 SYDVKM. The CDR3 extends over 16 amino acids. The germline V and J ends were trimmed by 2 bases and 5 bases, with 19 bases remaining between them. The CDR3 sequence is CASSLGTTLRANEQYF. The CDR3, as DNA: TGTGCCAGCAGTTTAGGGACCACGCTTAGGGCCAACGAGCAGTACTTC. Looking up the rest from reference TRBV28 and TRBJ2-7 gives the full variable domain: DVKVTQSSRYLVKRTGEKVFLECVQDMDHENMFWYRQDPGLGLRLIYFSYDVKMKEKGDIPEGYSVSREKKERFSLILESASTNQTSMYLCASSLGTTLRANEQYFGPGTRLTVT.

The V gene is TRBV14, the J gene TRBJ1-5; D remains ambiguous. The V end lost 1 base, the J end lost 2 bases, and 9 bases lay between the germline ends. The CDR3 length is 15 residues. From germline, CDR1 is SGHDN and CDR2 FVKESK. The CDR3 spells CASSQGGKGNQPQHF. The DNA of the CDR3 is TGTGCCAGCAGCCAAGGTGGAAAGGGCAATCAGCCCCAGCATTTT.

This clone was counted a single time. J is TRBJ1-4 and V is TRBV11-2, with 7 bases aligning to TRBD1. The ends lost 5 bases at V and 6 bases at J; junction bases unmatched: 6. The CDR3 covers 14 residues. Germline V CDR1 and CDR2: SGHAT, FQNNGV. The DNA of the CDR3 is TGTGCCAGCAGCCCCGGGACAGAGGATGAAAAACTGTTTTTT. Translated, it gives CASSPGTEDEKLFF.

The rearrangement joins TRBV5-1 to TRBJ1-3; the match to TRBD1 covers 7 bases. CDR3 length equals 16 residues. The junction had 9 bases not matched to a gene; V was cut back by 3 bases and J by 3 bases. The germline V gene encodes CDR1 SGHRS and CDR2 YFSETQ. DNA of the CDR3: TGCGCCAGCAGCTCCACAGGGGTCGAAAATGGAAACACCATATATTTT. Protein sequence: CASSSTGVENGNTIYF.

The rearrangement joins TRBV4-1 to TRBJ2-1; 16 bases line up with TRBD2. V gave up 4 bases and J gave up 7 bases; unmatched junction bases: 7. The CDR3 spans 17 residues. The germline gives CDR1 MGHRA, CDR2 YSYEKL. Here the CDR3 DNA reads TGCGCCAGCAGCCCCCGGGGGACTAGCGGGGGGGGGAATGAGCAGTTCTTC. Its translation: CASSPRGTSGGGNEQFF.

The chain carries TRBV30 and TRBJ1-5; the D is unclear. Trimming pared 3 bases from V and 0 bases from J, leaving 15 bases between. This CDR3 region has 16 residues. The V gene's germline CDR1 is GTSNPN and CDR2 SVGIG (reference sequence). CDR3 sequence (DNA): TGTGCCTGGAGCGAGAGACCTCGATATAGCAATCAGCCCCAGCATTTT. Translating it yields CAWSERPRYSNQPQHF.

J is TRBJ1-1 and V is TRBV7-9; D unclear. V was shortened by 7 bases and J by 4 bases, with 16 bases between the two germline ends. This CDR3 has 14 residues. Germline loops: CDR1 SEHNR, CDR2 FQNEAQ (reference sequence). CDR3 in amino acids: CASNPTVPGTEAFF. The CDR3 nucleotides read TGTGCCAGCAACCCGACGGTCCCAGGCACTGAAGCTTTCTTT.

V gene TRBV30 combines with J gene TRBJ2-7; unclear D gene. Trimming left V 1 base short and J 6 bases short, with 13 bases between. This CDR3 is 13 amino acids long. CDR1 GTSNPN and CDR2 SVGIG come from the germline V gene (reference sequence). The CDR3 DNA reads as TGTGCCTGGAGTGGCTCTAGGGTGGGCGAGCAGTACTTC. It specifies CAWSGSRVGEQYF.

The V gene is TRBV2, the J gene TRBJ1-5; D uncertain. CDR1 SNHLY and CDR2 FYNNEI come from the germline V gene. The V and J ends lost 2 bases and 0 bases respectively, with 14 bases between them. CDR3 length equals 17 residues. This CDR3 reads CASSEWVAVDSNQPQHF. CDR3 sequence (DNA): TGTGCCAGCAGTGAATGGGTGGCCGTAGATAGCAATCAGCCCCAGCATTTT.

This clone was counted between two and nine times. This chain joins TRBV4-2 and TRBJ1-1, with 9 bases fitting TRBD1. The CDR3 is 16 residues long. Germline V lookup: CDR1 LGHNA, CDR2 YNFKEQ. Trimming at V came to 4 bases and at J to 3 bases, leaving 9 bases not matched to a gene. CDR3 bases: TGTGCCAGCAGCCCTGGACAGGGGCTACGTGACACTGAAGCTTTCTTT. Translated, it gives CASSPGQGLRDTEAFF.

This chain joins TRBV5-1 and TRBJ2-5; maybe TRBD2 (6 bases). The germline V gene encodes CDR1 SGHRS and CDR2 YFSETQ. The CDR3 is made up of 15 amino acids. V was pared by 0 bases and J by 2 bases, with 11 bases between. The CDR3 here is CASSLASSGQETQYF. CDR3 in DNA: TGCGCCAGCAGCTTGGCTTCAAGCGGGCAAGAGACCCAGTACTTC.

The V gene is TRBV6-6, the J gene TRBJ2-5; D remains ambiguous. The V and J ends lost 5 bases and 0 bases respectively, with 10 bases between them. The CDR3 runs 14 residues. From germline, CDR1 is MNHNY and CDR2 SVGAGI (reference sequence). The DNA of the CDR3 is TGTGCCAGCAGTCCGACAAGTTACCAAGAGACCCAGTACTTC. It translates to CASSPTSYQETQYF.

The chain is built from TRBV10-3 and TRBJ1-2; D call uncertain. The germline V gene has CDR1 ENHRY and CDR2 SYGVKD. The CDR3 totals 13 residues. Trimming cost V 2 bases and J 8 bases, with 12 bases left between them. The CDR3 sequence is CAISEGDIGGYTF. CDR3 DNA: TGTGCCATCAGTGAGGGTGACATTGGAGGCTACACCTTC.

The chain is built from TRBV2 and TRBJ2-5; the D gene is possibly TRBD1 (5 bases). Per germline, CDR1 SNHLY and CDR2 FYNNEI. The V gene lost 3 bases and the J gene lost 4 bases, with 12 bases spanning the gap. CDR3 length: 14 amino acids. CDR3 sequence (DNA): TGTGCCAGCAGTGAGTATGGGGCAGGAGAGACCCAGTACTTC. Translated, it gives CASSEYGAGETQYF.

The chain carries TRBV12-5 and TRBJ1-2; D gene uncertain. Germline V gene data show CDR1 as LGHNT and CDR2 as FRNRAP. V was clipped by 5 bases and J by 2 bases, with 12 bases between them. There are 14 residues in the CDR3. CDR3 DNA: TGTGCTAGTGGTCCGTCGATGGGGAACTATGGCTACACCTTC. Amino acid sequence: CASGPSMGNYGYTF.

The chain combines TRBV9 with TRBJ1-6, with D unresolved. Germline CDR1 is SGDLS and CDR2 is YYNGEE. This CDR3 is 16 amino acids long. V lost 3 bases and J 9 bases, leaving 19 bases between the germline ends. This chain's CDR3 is CASSGGGNRGSSPLHF. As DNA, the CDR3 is TGTGCCAGCAGCGGCGGTGGGAACCGCGGGAGTTCACCCCTCCACTTT.

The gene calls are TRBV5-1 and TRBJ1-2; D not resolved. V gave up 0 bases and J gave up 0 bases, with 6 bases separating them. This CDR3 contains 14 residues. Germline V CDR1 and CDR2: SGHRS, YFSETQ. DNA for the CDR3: TGCGCCAGCAGCTTGGGGACTACTAACTATGGCTACACCTTC. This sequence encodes CASSLGTTNYGYTF. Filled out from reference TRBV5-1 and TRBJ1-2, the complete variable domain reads KAGVTQTPRYLIKTRGQQVTLSCSPISGHRSVSWYQQTPGQGLQFLFEYFSETQRNKGNFPGRFSGRQFSNSRSEMNVSTLELGDSALYLCASSLGTTNYGYTFGSGTRLTVV.

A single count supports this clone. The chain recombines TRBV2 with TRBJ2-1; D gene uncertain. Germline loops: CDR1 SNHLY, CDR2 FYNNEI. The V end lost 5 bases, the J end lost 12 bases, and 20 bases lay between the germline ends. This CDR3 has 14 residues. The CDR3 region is CASSRTGSPLGQFF. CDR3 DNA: TGTGCCAGCAGTCGAACCGGGTCCCCCCTGGGGCAGTTCTTC.

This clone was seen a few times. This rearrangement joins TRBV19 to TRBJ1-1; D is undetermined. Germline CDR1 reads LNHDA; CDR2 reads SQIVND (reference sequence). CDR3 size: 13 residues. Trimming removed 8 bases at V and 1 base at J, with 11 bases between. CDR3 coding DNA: TGTGCCAGTGATCGACGGCAGAACACTGAAGCTTTCTTT. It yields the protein CASDRRQNTEAFF.